This T cell receptor (beta chain) came from a study of CD8 T cells in Susac syndrome. Study results and limitations: None of the CD4+ T cell repertoires in Susac syndrome showed clonal expansion.

V gave up 7 bases and J gave up 2 bases; unmatched junction bases: 7. CDR1 and CDR2 (germline): MDHEN, SYDVKM. The CDR3 has 14 residues. When the RNA was reverse transcribed, random hexamers were used with an input of 0.5 to 1 ug. TCRdb itself ran the immunoSEQ multiplex PCR reads through MiXCR, one entry per CDR3 protein. The table lists around 170,000 distinct CDR3 sequences, almost 96% of them singletons. Turning to this clonotype: Its antigen is not identified.

This clonotype originated in a human donor with Susac syndrome. The source material was CD4+ T cells from PBMCs. This sequence joins TRBV28 and TRBJ2-5, with 7 bases identical to TRBD1. CDR3 residues: CASTWDSSQETQYF. The DNA for the CDR3 is TGTGCCAGCACTTGGGACAGTAGTCAAGAGACCCAGTACTTC.